These 2 T cell receptor beta chains were sequenced from one sample in a study of T cell clonality in common variable immunodeficiency. Produced via immunoSEQ multiplex PCR; TCRdb's table is partial and in-frame only. The sample shows 55,000 or so clones, none of them appearing just once. The specimen was peripheral blood mononuclear cells. The receptor set was obtained from a person between 18 and 75 years old in good health.

This clone occurred a few times. The read stops 3 residues short of the end of the CDR3; the missing end is completed from the germline J gene. V and J are TRBV5-1 and TRBJ2-1; D is uncertain. The CDR3 contains 15 residues. Germline-derived CDR1 and CDR2 are SGHRS and YFSETQ. Trimming took 2 bases from V and 5 from J, leaving 14 bases between them. The CDR3 loop is CASSLKWPRDNEQFF. The CDR3 DNA, read in part, is TGCGCCAGCAGCTTAAAGTGGCCCCGAGACAATGAG.

This clone was seen repeatedly, ten times or more. The read ends 3 residues shy of where the CDR3 ends; the end is completed using the germline J gene. The chain has TRBV20-1 and TRBJ2-3; 8 bases match TRBD1. Per germline, CDR1 DFQATT and CDR2 SNEGSKA (reference sequence). V dropped 2 bases and J dropped 2; count of bases not matched to a gene: 12. CDR3 size: 17 residues. The chain's CDR3 is CSARLFGTGRDTDTQYF. CDR3 bases read: TGCAGTGCTAGACTGTTTGGGACAGGCCGGGACACAGATACG.